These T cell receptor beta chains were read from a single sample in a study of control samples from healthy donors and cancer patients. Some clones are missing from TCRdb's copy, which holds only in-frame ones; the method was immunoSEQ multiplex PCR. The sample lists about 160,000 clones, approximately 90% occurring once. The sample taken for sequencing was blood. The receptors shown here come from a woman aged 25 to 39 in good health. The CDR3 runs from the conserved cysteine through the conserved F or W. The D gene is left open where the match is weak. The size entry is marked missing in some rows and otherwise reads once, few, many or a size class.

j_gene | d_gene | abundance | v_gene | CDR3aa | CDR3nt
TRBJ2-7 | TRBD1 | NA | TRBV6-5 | CASTRDSFSYEQYF | TGTGCCAGCACCCGGGACAGTTTCTCCTACGAGCAGTACTTC
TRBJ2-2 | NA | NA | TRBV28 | CASRLEGTNTGELFF | TGTGCCAGCAGGCTAGAGGGGACGAACACCGGGGAGCTGTTTTTT
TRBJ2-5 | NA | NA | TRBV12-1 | CASSFRADQETQYF | TGTGCCAGCAGCTTTAGGGCAGACCAAGAGACCCAGTACTTC
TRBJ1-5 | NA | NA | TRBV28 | CASRWDSNQPQHF | TGTGCCAGCAGGTGGGACAGCAATCAGCCCCAGCATTTT
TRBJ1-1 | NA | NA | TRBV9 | CASSVSPNQNTEAFF | TGTGCCAGCAGCGTAAGCCCGAACCAAAACACTGAAGCTTTCTTT
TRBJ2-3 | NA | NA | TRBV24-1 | CATSGDSTDTQYF | TGTGCCACCTCGGGGGATAGCACAGATACGCAGTATTTT
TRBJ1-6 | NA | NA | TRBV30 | CAWSIGDPYNSPLHF | TGTGCCTGGAGTATAGGCGACCCCTATAATTCACCCCTCCACTTT
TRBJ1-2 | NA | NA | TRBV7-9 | CASSLRTAADYGYTF | TGTGCCAGCAGCTTAAGGACAGCTGCGGACTATGGCTACACCTTC
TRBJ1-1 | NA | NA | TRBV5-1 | CASTVNQAPGTEAFF | TGCGCCAGCACCGTGAACCAGGCGCCGGGCACTGAAGCTTTCTTT
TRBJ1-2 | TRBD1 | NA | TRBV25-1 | CASSNDRVEGYTF | TGTGCCAGCAGCAATGACAGGGTGGAAGGCTACACCTTC
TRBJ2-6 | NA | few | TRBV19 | CASSIKGEGAVGSGANVLTF | TGTGCCAGTAGTATAAAGGGTGAAGGGGCAGTGGGCTCTGGGGCCAACGTCCTGACTTTC
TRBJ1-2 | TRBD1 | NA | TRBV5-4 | CASSATGGDGYTF | TGTGCCAGCAGCGCTACAGGGGGCGATGGCTACACCTTC
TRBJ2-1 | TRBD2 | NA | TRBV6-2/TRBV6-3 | CASSSGTSGSNEQFF | TGTGCCAGCAGCTCCGGGACTAGCGGGAGTAATGAGCAGTTCTTC
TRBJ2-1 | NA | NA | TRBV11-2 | CASSLGPPGPPGMQFF | TGTGCCAGCAGCTTAGGACCACCGGGACCACCAGGGATGCAGTTCTTC
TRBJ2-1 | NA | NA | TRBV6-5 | CASSYMGDEQFF | TGTGCCAGCAGTTATATGGGAGATGAGCAGTTCTTC
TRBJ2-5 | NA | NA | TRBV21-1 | CAVTSGLIQETQYF | TGTGCCGTTACGTCGGGACTCATACAAGAGACCCAGTACTTC
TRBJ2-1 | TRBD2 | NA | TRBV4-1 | CASSRGTSGDYNEQFF | TGCGCCAGCAGCCGGGGGACTAGCGGCGATTACAATGAGCAGTTCTTC
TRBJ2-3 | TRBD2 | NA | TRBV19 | CASSIPRGSGRNTQYF | TGTGCCAGTAGTATACCCCGGGGTAGCGGGAGGAATACGCAGTATTTT
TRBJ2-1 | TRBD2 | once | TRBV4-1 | CASSQGPGLAYNEQFF | TGCGCCAGCAGCCAAGGCCCGGGACTAGCGTACAATGAGCAGTTCTTC
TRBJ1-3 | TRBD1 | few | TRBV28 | CASKLNPGQVDRSGNTIYF | TGTGCCAGCAAATTAAACCCCGGACAGGTTGATCGCTCTGGAAACACCATATATTTT
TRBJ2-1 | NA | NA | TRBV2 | CASSNGDWYNEQFF | TGTGCCAGCAGTAACGGGGACTGGTACAATGAGCAGTTCTTC
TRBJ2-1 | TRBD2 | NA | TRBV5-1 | CASSLAAGDEQFF | TGCGCCAGCAGCTTGGCCGCGGGGGATGAGCAGTTCTTC
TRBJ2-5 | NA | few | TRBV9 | CASSVGDFLEETQYF | TGTGCCAGCAGCGTAGGGGACTTCCTCGAAGAGACCCAGTACTTC
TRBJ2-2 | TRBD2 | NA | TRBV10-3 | CAISESASGNTGELFF | TGTGCCATCAGTGAGTCTGCTAGCGGGAACACCGGGGAGCTGTTTTTT
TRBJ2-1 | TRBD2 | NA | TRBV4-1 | CASSQEGASGSNEQFF | TGCGCCAGCAGCCAAGAAGGGGCTAGCGGGAGTAATGAGCAGTTCTTC
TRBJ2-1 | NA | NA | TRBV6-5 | CASRRQGSYNEQFF | TGTGCCAGCAGGCGGCAGGGCTCCTACAATGAGCAGTTCTTC
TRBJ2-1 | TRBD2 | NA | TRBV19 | CASSLAGGLSYNEQFF | TGTGCCAGTAGTTTAGCGGGAGGGTTGTCCTACAATGAGCAGTTCTTC
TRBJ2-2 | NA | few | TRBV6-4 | CASHPTGSNTGELFF | TGTGCCAGCCACCCGACAGGCTCGAACACCGGGGAGCTGTTTTTT
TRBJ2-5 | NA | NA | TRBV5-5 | CASSSQQRRYQETQYF | TGTGCCAGCAGCTCGCAACAGCGGCGGTACCAAGAGACCCAGTACTTC
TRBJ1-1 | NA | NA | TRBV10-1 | CASSDSMNTEAFF | TGCGCCAGCAGTGACAGCATGAACACTGAAGCTTTCTTT
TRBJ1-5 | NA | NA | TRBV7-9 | CASSLGGSQPQHF | TGTGCCAGCAGCTTGGGGGGTAGTCAGCCCCAGCATTTT
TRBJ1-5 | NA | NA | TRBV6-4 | CASSDSAGTPQHF | TGTGCCAGCAGTGACTCTGCTGGTACACCCCAGCATTTT
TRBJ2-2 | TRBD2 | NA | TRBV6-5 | CASSLTTGGAGELFF | TGTGCCAGCAGTCTGACCACTGGGGGGGCCGGGGAGCTGTTTTTT
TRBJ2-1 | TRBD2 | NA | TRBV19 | CASSFSGSLNEQFF | TGTGCCAGTAGTTTTAGCGGGAGTCTCAATGAGCAGTTCTTC
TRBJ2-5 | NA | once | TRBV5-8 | CASSSAGSGETQYF | TGTGCCAGCAGCTCGGCAGGGAGTGGGGAGACCCAGTACTTC
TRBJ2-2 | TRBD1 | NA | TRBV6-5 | CASSFRTGGNTGELFF | TGTGCCAGCAGTTTCCGGACAGGGGGGAACACCGGGGAGCTGTTTTTT
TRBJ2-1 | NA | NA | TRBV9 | CASSVGRGAEQFF | TGTGCCAGCAGCGTAGGTAGAGGGGCTGAGCAGTTCTTC
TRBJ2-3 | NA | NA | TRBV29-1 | CSVELRTDTQYF | TGCAGCGTTGAACTGCGCACAGATACGCAGTATTTT
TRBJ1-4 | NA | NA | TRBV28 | CASSSGTRRFEKLFF | TGTGCCAGCAGTTCAGGGACGAGGCGATTCGAAAAACTGTTTTTT
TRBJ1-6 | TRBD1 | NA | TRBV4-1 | CASSQDSGQPSPLHF | TGCGCCAGCAGCCAAGATTCGGGACAGCCGTCACCCCTCCACTTT
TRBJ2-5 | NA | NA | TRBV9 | CASSQGGGSQETQYF | TGTGCCAGCAGCCAAGGGGGAGGAAGTCAAGAGACCCAGTACTTC
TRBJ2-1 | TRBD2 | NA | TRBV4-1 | CASSLMGGSGSNEQFF | TGCGCCAGCAGCCTAATGGGCGGTAGCGGGAGTAATGAGCAGTTCTTC
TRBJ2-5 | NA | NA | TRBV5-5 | CASSLEETQYF | TGTGCCAGCAGCCTAGAAGAGACCCAGTACTTC
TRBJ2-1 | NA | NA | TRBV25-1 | CASSEPGSSYNEQFF | TGTGCCAGCAGTGAACCGGGATCCTCCTACAATGAGCAGTTCTTC
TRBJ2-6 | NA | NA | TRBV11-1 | CAIPRQAMSGANVLTF | TGTGCCATCCCGCGGCAGGCCATGTCTGGGGCCAACGTCCTGACTTTC
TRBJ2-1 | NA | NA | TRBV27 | CASSLSAGSSYNEQFF | TGTGCCAGCAGTTTATCGGCAGGGAGCTCCTACAATGAGCAGTTCTTC
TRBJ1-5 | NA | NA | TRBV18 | CASSSDRLPQHF | TGTGCCAGCTCGTCAGACAGGTTGCCCCAGCATTTT